This is a list of T cell receptor beta chains from one sample in a study of cytomegalovirus exposure and HLA in healthy donors. The repertoire was sequenced with immunoSEQ multiplex PCR; TCRdb's copy has only in-frame clones and lacks some. In the table there are a few hundred thousand clones, 75% to 80% of which are singletons. Sequencing was carried out using PBMCs. These TCRs come from a young man in good health and CMV-seronegative. Both conserved end residues are trimmed from each CDR3. A D gene is named only where the DNA matches it firmly.

D: TRBD2
J: TRBJ2-1
length: 14
V: TRBV4-3
CDR3: ASSASGLADYNEQF

D: NA
J: TRBJ1-3
length: 13
V: TRBV4-2
CDR3: ASSQATGLGNTIY

D: NA
J: TRBJ1-2
length: 14
V: TRBV5-1
CDR3: ASSLGRFQTNYGYT

D: NA
J: TRBJ1-1
length: 12
V: TRBV5-6
CDR3: ASSLAGRDTEAF

D: NA
J: TRBJ2-5
length: 13
V: TRBV5-1
CDR3: ASSLSRIQQETQY

D: NA
J: TRBJ2-3
length: 12
V: TRBV13
CDR3: ASSLASLTDTQY

D: TRBD1
J: TRBJ1-2
length: 13
V: TRBV5-1
CDR3: ASSWGQGDRYGYT

D: TRBD1
J: TRBJ1-5
length: 13
V: TRBV27
CDR3: ASSFYRDSNQPQH

D: NA
J: TRBJ1-1
length: 14
V: TRBV9
CDR3: ASSVGGGVGSTEAF

D: TRBD1
J: TRBJ1-6
length: 13
V: TRBV6-5
CDR3: ASSYAGQGESPLH

D: TRBD1
J: TRBJ2-3
length: 13
V: TRBV2
CDR3: ASSRQGVRSDTQY

D: TRBD1
J: TRBJ1-1
length: 14
V: TRBV9
CDR3: ASSVGGQGEDTEAF

D: TRBD1
J: TRBJ2-4
length: 14
V: TRBV2
CDR3: ASSEQQDRTKNIQY

D: NA
J: TRBJ1-1
length: 12
V: TRBV7-9
CDR3: ASSFLQGPTEAF

D: NA
J: TRBJ1-3
length: 11
V: TRBV5-1
CDR3: ASSPPGRNTIY

D: TRBD1
J: TRBJ1-1
length: 12
V: TRBV6-1
CDR3: ASSWIRGLGEAF

D: NA
J: TRBJ2-3
length: 13
V: TRBV27
CDR3: ASSEAAGAPDTQY

D: TRBD2
J: TRBJ2-1
length: 16
V: TRBV28
CDR3: ASSLWSLAGVSYNEQF

D: NA
J: TRBJ2-4
length: 12
V: TRBV19
CDR3: ASTGLGAKNIQY

D: NA
J: TRBJ2-1
length: 10
V: TRBV7-9
CDR3: ASSFSQNEQF

D: TRBD2
J: TRBJ2-5
length: 16
V: TRBV19
CDR3: ASSIGLAGGANQETQY

D: NA
J: TRBJ2-5
length: 12
V: TRBV30
CDR3: AWSVQGSQETQY

D: NA
J: TRBJ2-7
length: 13
V: TRBV6-1
CDR3: ASSEERQPAYEQY

D: NA
J: TRBJ1-6
length: 14
V: TRBV18
CDR3: ASSPPGVPGNSPLH

D: TRBD1
J: TRBJ2-7
length: 15
V: TRBV19
CDR3: ASSILGQGIGSYEQY

D: TRBD2
J: TRBJ2-1
length: 13
V: TRBV11-2
CDR3: ASSSGLAAYNEQF

D: TRBD2
J: TRBJ2-2
length: 13
V: TRBV6-5
CDR3: ASKLLAGEAGELF